What follows is one T cell receptor beta chain and its context. These data originate in a study of control samples from healthy donors and cancer patients. This CDR3 is built from 15 residues. The germline V gene encodes CDR1 SEHNR and CDR2 FQNEAQ (reference sequence). The V and J ends lost 5 bases and 5 bases respectively, with 19 bases between them. Clones were read by immunoSEQ multiplex PCR, and TCRdb kept only the in-frame ones, dropping some. The sample has approximately 94,000 clones, roughly 86% seen once. This chain uses TRBV7-9 with TRBJ2-7; tentatively, D is TRBD2 (7 bases). The TCR sequence derives from a woman between 45 and 65 years old in good health. Specimen: blood. The CDR3 sequence: CASSRWVGGLDEQYF. For the CDR3, the DNA is TGTGCCAGCAGCCGCTGGGTGGGGGGGCTGGACGAGCAGTACTTC.